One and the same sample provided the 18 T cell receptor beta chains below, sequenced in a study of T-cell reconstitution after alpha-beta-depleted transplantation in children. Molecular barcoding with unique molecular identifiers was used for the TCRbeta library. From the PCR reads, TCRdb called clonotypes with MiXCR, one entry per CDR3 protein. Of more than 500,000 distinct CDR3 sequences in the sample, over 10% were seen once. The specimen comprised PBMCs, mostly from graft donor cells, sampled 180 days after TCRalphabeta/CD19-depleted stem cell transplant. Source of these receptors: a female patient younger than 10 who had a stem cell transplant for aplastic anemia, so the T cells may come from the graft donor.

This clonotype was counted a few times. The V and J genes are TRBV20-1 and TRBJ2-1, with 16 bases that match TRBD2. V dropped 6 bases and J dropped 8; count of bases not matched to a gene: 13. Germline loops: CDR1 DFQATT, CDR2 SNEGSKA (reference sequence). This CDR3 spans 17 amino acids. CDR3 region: CSAHGTSGRANGDEQFF. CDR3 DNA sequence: TGCAGTGCCCATGGGACTAGCGGGAGGGCCAATGGGGATGAGCAGTTCTTC.

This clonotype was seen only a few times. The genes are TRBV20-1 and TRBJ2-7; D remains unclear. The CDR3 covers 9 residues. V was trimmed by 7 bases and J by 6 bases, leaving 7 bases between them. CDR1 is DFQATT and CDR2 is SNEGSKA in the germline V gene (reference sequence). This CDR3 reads CSDPCEQYF. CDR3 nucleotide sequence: TGCAGTGACCCTTGCGAGCAGTACTTC.

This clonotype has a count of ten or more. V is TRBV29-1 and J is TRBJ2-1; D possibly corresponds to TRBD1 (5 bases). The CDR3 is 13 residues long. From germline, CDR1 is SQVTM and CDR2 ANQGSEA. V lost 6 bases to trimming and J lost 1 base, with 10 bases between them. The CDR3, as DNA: TGCAGCGTGAAACAGGATTCCTACAATGAGCAGTTCTTC. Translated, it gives CSVKQDSYNEQFF.

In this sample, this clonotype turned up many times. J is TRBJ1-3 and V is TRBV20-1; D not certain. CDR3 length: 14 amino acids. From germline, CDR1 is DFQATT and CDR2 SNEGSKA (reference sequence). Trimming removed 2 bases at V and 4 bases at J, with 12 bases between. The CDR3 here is CSARTLLPGNTIYF. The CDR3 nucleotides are TGCAGTGCTAGAACACTGCTGCCGGGAAACACCATATATTTT.

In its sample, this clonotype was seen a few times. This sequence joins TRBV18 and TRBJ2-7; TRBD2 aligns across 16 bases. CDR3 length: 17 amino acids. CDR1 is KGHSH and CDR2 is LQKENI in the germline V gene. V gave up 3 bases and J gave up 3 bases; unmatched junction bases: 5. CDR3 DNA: TGTGCCAGCTCACCGGGGACTAGCGGGAGGGCCCTCTACGAGCAGTACTTC. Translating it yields CASSPGTSGRALYEQYF.

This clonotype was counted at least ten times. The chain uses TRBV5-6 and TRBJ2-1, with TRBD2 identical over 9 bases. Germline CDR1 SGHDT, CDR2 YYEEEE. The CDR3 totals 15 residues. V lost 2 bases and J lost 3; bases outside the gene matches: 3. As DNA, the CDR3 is TGTGCCAGCAGCTTAGCTAGCGGGGACTACAATGAGCAGTTCTTC. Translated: CASSLASGDYNEQFF.

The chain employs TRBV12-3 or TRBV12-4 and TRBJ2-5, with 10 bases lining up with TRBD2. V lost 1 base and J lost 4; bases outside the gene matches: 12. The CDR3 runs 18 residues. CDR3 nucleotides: TGTGCCAGCAGTTTAGTAGTGGCTAGCGGGAGAAGGAGAGAGACCCAGTACTTC. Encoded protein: CASSLVVASGRRRETQYF.

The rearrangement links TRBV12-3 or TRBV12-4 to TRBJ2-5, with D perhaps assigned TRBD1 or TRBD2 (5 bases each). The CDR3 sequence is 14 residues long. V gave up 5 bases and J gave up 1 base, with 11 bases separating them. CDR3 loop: CASSPLGTQETQYF. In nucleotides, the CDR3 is TGTGCCAGCAGTCCCTTAGGGACCCAAGAGACCCAGTACTTC.

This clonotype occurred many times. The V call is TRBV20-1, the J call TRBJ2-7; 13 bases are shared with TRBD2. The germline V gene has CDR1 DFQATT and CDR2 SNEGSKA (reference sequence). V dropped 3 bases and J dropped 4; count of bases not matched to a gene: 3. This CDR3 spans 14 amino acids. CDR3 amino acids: CSARWTSGSYEQYF. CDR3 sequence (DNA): TGCAGTGCTAGGTGGACTAGCGGGAGTTACGAGCAGTACTTC.

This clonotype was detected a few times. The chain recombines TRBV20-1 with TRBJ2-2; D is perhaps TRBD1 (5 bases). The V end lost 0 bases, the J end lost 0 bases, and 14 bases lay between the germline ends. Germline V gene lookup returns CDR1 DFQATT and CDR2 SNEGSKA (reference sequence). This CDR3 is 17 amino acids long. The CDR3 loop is CSARDEAREANTGELFF. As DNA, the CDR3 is TGCAGTGCTAGAGACGAGGCCAGGGAAGCGAACACCGGGGAGCTGTTTTTT.

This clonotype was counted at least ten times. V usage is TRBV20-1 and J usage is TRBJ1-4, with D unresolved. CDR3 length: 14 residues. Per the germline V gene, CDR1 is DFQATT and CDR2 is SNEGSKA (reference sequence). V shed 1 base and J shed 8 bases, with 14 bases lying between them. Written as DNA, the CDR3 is TGCAGTGCTAGAGCCGGGCATCTGGGGGAAAAACTGTTTTTT. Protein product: CSARAGHLGEKLFF.

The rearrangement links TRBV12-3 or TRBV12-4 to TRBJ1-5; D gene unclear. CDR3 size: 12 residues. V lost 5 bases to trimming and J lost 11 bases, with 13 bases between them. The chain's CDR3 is CASSNVARAQHF. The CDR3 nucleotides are TGTGCCAGCAGTAATGTAGCGAGGGCCCAGCATTTT.

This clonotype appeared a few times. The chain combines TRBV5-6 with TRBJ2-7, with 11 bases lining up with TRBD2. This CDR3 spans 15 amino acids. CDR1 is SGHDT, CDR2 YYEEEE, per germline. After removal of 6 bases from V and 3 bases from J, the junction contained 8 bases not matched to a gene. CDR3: CASNPPGLADYEQYV. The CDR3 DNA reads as TGTGCCAGCAACCCTCCGGGACTAGCGGACTACGAGCAGTACGTC.

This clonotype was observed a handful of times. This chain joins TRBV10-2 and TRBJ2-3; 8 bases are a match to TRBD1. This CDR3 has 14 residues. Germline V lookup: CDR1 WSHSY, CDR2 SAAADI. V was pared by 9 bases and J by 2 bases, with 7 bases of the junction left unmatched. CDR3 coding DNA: TGCGCCAGTGTGACAGGGGACTTCACAGATACGCAGTATTTT. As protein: CASVTGDFTDTQYF.

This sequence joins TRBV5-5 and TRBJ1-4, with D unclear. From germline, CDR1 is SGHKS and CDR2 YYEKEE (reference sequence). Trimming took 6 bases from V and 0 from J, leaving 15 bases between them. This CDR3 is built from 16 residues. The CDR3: CASNPLRGATNEKLFF. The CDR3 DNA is TGTGCCAGCAACCCCTTACGAGGTGCAACTAATGAAAAACTGTTTTTT.

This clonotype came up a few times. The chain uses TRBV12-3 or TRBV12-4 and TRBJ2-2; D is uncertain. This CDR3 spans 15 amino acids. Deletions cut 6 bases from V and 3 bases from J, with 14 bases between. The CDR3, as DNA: TGTGCCAGCAGCCCTGGCGACTCCTACACCGGGGAGCTGTTTTTT. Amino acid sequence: CASSPGDSYTGELFF.

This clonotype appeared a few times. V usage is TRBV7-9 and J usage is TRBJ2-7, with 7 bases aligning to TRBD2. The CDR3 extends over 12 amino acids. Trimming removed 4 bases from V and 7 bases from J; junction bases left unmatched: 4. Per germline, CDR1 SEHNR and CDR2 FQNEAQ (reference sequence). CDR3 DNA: TGTGCCAGCAGCTCTTCGGGAGGAGAGCAGTACGTC. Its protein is CASSSSGGEQYV.

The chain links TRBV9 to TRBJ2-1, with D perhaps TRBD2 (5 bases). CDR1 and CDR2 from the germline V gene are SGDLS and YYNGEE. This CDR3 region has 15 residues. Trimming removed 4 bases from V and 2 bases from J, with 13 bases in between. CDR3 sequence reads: CASSPRERTYNEQFF. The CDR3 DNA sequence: TGTGCCAGCAGCCCCCGAGAGCGGACCTACAATGAGCAGTTCTTC.